This T cell receptor (beta chain) is drawn from a study of shared clonotypes between healthy human individuals (dated by TCRdb to between 2020 and 2021). About the full investigation: The cohort comprised a couple of women and three men aged 18 to 49 years. The study deeply sequenced blood TCR repertoires of about 5 healthy adults to estimate repertoire size and the extent of clonotype sharing between individuals. To increase sequencing depth and limit assay-specific biases, TCR repertoire library preparation and sequencing were carried out by different laboratories using diverse techniques. Each donor's leukapheresis produced roughly between roughly 0.85 and 10 billion PBMCs.

Here is what the overall study found, with its caveats: Sampling was limited to blood, and TCR repertoires in tissue likely differ from TCR repertoires in blood. Pairwise subsampling led to the expectation that sequencing depth would affect the degree of clonotype sharing among donors. The small number of donors limited the genetic and exposure-history diversity represented.

Relative to germline, V is missing 1 base and J is missing 8 bases, with 4 bases of the junction outside any gene match. Counted from cysteine to phenylalanine, this CDR3 has 13 amino acids. Just CDR3 DNA is preserved here, 39 bases in frame from base 1. Looking up the germline V gene (reference sequence) yields CDR1 SEHNR and CDR2 FQNEAQ. This clone was detected only a few times. What this receptor recognizes is not known. No clone much larger than this one lies a single base away; base qualities are absent. At the DNA level, this CDR3 is encoded by other sequences in the same sample as well. The donors were healthy, HIV-negative adults who had no recently reported acute infections or vaccinations. Only Caucasian adults living in Nashville, Tennessee, USA were represented among the donors. For unsorted samples, tens of millions of PBMCs were counted, and genomic DNA was extracted using the QIAamp DNA Blood Mini kit. Blood was obtained by leukapheresis, after which PBMCs were separated by Ficoll-Histopaque density gradient centrifugation and cryopreserved in liquid nitrogen vapor phase.

Using the deep immunoSEQ assay, multiplex PCR amplified TCR CDR3 regions from genomic DNA. For each cell subset, the extracted genomic DNA was distributed evenly across all wells of several immunoSEQ 96-well plates, and each plate served as one replicate. For unsorted PBMC, approximately 0.3 ug of genomic DNA, equivalent to 25,000 to 35,000 T cell genomes, went into each replicate PCR. Ten immunoSEQ deep assay plates were used to sequence the unsorted PBMC genomic DNA. Purified libraries were measured with a Qubit 3.0 fluorometer, size-checked on a Bioanalyzer 2100, and measured again with the KAPA Library Quantification kit. Every immunoSEQ 96-well plate was sequenced on a separate single-read 150-cycle Illumina NextSeq 550 flow cell. The paper's data handling went like this. Because only junctional sequences without quality scores were contained in the immunoSEQ output, filtering matching that applied to full-length reads could not be performed. To assign V/J genes and CDR3, sequences were annotated using PyIR, a Python wrapper for IgBLAST v1.9, with IMGT germline references. Reads with weak V/J assignments (E-value above 1e-6), missing CDR3, stop codons, out-of-frame junctions, or ambiguous translated residues were removed. V3J clonotypes were defined as sequences sharing the same inferred V gene, J gene, and CDR3 amino acid sequence. Percentage overlap between repertoires was computed as shared unique clonotypes divided by the size of the smaller repertoire. Three approaches were used to assess repertoire richness: RTK rarefaction, the Chao1 estimator, and Recon v2.1 estimates of unobserved clonotypes. The table was pulled from immuneACCESS by TCRdb, which kept in-frame rearrangements only. Such tables lose some clones; where checked, under half of the loss comes from unresolved V genes, and the rest has no known cause. V and J calls and clone size are given by that table; D and trimming were obtained from the DNA. For this sample there are about 450,000 clones; 70% to 80% appear just once. 10% to 15% of the sample is taken by the ten largest.

The chain is made from TRBV7-9 and TRBJ1-2; 7 bases in the junction line up with TRBD1. The receptor was isolated from a woman aged 40-49 years in good health. Some clones in this sample may be carry-over from other donors' samples. Material for sequencing was PBMCs. In nucleotides, the sequence is TGTGCCAGCAGCTTAGAGGGGGCGCGGGGCTACACCTTC. Translated, it gives CASSLEGARGYTF. The full variable domain, completed from the reference TRBV7-9 and TRBJ1-2 proteins outside the CDR3, reads DTGVSQNPRHKITKRGQNVTFRCDPISEHNRLYWYRQTLGQGPEFLTYFQNEAQLEKSRLLSDRFSAERPKGSFSTLEIQRTEQGDSAMYLCASSLEGARGYTFGSGTRLTVV.